The present TCR beta chain was sequenced within a study of cytomegalovirus exposure and HLA in healthy donors. The CDR3 extends over 15 amino acids. Findings and limits, study-wide: Within the roughly 120 validation repertoires, first-cohort TCR clusters tended to co-occur, according to a later analysis. With high specificity and sensitivity, the classifier reportedly diagnosed cytomegalovirus status. Specific recognition of CMV antigens was confirmed in vitro for a few chains (all CMV-associated).

Details on this clone: The target antigen is unknown.

Measured with immunoSEQ multiplex PCR; TCRdb has only the in-frame clones, and not every one. The table has about 360,000 clones, roughly 89% seen once. This sequence was found in a woman aged 18-29 years in good health and CMV-seronegative. V gene TRBV21-1 combines with J gene TRBJ1-2. TRBV21-1 is a pseudogene segment. Sample: PBMCs. CDR3 DNA sequence: TGTGCCAGCAGCTCCGGAACGGGTTCTAACTATGGCTACACCTTC. It encodes CASSSGTGSNYGYTF.